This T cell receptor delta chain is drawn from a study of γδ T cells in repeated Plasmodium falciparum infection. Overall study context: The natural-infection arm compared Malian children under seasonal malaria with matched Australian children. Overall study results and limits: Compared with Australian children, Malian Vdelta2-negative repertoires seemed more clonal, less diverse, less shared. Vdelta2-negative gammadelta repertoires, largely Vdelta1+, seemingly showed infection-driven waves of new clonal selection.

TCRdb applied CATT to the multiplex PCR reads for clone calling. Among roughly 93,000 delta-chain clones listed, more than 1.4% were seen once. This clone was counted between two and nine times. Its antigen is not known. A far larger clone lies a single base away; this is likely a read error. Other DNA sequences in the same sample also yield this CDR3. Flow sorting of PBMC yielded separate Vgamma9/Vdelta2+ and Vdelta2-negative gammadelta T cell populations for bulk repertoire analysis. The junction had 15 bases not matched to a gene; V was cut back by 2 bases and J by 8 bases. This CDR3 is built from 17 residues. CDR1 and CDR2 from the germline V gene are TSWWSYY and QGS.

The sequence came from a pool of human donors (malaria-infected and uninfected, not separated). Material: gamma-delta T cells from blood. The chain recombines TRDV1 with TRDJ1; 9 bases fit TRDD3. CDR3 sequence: CALGEIPSFTGGAKLIF. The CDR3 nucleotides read TGTGCTCTTGGGGAAATCCCTTCCTTTACTGGGGGAGCAAAACTCATCTTT.